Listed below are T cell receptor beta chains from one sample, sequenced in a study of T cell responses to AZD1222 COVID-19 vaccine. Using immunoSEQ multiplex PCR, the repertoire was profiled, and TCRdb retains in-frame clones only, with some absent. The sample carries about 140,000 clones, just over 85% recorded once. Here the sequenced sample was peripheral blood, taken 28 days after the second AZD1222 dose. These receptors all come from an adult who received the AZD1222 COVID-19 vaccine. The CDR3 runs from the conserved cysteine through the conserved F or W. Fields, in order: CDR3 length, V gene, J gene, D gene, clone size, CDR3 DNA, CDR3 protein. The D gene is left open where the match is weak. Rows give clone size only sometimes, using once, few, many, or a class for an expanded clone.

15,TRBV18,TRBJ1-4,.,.,TGTGCCAGCTCAGTAGGGGCGCAGGCTAATGAAAAACTGTTTTTT,CASSVGAQANEKLFF
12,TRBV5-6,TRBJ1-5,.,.,TGTGCCAGCCACCAGAGTGGTCAGCCCCAGCATTTT,CASHQSGQPQHF
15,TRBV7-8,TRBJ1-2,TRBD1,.,TGTGCCAGCAGCTTAGGTTACGACAGGGTCTATGGCTACACCTTC,CASSLGYDRVYGYTF
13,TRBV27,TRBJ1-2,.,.,TGTGCCAGCAGTTTTGGGAGGGCAGGAGGCTACACCTTC,CASSFGRAGGYTF
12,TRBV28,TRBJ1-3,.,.,TGTGCCAGCACCGGGGGGGGCGGCACCATATATTTT,CASTGGGGTIYF
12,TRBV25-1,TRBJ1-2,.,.,TGTGCCAGCAGTGTAGAAGTCGACGGCTACACCTTC,CASSVEVDGYTF
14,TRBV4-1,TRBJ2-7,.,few,TGCGCCAGCAGCCGGAAGGACCTCTCCTACGAGCAGTACTTC,CASSRKDLSYEQYF
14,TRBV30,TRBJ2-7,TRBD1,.,TGTGCCTGGAACCGGGACAGGAGAGAGTTAGAGCAGTACTTC,CAWNRDRRELEQYF
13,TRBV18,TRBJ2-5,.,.,TGTGCCAGCTCACCACCGCAGCAAGAGACCCAGTACTTC,CASSPPQQETQYF
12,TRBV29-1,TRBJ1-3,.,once,TGCAGCGTTGGCACGGACGGAAACACCATATATTTT,CSVGTDGNTIYF
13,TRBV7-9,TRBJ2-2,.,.,TGTGCCATAGTGGGGACCAACACCGGGGAGCTGTTTTTT,CAIVGTNTGELFF
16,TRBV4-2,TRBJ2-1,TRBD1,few,TGTGCCAGCAGCCAAGATCTACAGGGGAGTCGCAATGAGCAGTTCTTC,CASSQDLQGSRNEQFF
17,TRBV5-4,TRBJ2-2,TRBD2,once,TGTGCCAGCAGCCTTCCGGGGGGAGGAGTAGGAATCGGGGAGCTGTTTTTT,CASSLPGGGVGIGELFF
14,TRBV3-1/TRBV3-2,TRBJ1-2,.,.,TGTGCCAGCAGCCAAGGACCGGCAGGCTATGGCTACACCTTC,CASSQGPAGYGYTF
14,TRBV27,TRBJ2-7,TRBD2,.,TGTGCCAGCAGTTCGGGGGGTAGTTCCTACGAGCAGTACTTC,CASSSGGSSYEQYF
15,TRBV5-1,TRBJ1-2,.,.,TGCGCCAGCAGCTCCGGGACAACCCCTAACTATGGCTACACCTTC,CASSSGTTPNYGYTF
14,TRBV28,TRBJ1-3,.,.,TGTGCCAGCAGTTTATCAGGCCCTGGAAACACCATATATTTT,CASSLSGPGNTIYF
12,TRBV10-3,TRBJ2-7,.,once,TGTGCCACCTCGGCCCGGGGATTCGAGCAGTACTTC,CATSARGFEQYF
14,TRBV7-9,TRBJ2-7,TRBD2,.,TGTGCCAGCAGCCCCACGGGGGGGTCCTACGAGCAGTACTTC,CASSPTGGSYEQYF
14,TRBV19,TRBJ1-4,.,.,TGTGCCAGTAGTATCGGAACAGTCGGGGAAAAACTGTTTTTT,CASSIGTVGEKLFF
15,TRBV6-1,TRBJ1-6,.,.,TGTGCCAGCAGTGAAGGATATTCCTATAATTCACCCCTCCACTTT,CASSEGYSYNSPLHF
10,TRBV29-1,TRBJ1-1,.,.,TGCAGCGCCGAGGGAGCTGAAGCTTTCTTT,CSAEGAEAFF
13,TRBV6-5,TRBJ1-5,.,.,TGTGCCAGCAGCTCCCAAGGCAATCAGCCCCAGCATTTT,CASSSQGNQPQHF
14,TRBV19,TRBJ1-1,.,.,TGTGCCAGTAGTATTGGAGGGTTGAACACTGAAGCTTTCTTT,CASSIGGLNTEAFF
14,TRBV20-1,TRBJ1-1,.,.,TGCAGTTCTCGTGGGGGGGCAAAGTACACTGAAGCTTTCTTT,CSSRGGAKYTEAFF
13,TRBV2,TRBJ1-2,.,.,TGTGCCAGCAGTGTTAGACAGTCAGATGGCTACACCTTC,CASSVRQSDGYTF
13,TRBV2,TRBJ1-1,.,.,TGTGCCAGCAGTGGTCAGGGTTCCACTGAAGCTTTCTTT,CASSGQGSTEAFF
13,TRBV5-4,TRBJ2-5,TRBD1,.,TGTGCCAGCAGCTTAACAGGGGATGAGACCCAGTACTTC,CASSLTGDETQYF
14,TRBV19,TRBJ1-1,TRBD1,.,TGTGCCAGTATCCGCGGGACAGGATCCACTGAAGCTTTCTTT,CASIRGTGSTEAFF
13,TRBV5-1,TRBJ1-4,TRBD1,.,TGCGCCAGCAGCTCGGGACAGGGTGAAAAACTGTTTTTT,CASSSGQGEKLFF
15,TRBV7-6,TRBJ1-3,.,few,TGTGCCAGCAGCTTGGACGCTTTATCTGGAAACACCATATATTTT,CASSLDALSGNTIYF
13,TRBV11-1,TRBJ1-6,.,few,TGTGCCAGCAGCCCCGCGGGTAATTCACCCCTCCACTTT,CASSPAGNSPLHF
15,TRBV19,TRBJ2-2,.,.,TGTGCCAGCGCACGAGAGAGACCGAACACCGGGGAGCTGTTTTTT,CASARERPNTGELFF
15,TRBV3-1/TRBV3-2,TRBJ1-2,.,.,TGTGCCAGCAGCCAAGGGGCGGGCGGGCACTATGGCTACACCTTC,CASSQGAGGHYGYTF
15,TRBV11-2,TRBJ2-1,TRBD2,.,TGTGCCAGCAGCTTATCGGGGGGGTCCTACAATGAGCAGTTCTTC,CASSLSGGSYNEQFF
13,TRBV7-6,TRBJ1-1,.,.,TGTGCCAGCAGCTTAACAGGGTTCACTGAAGCTTTCTTT,CASSLTGFTEAFF
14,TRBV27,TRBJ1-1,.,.,TGTGCCAGCAGTTTAAACAGGGTGCTCACTGAAGCTTTCTTT,CASSLNRVLTEAFF
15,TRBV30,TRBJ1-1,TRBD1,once,TGTGCCTGGAGTGTAGGGGGCACTTTGAACACTGAAGCTTTCTTT,CAWSVGGTLNTEAFF
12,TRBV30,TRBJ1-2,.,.,TGTGCCTTCCAGGACGGCCCCTATGGCTACACCTTC,CAFQDGPYGYTF